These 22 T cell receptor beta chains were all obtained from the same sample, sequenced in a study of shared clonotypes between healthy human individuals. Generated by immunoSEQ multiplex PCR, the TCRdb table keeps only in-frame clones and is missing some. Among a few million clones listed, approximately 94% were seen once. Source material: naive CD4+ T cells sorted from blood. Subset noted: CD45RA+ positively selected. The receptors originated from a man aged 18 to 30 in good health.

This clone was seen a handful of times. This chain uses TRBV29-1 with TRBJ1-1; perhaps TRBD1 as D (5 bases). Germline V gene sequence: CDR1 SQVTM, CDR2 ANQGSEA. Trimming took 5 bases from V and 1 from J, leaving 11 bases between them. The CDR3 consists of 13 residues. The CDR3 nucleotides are TGCAGCGTTTCCTGGGGGGGGAACACTGAAGCTTTCTTT. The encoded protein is CSVSWGGNTEAFF. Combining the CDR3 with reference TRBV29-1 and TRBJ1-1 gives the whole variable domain SAVISQKPSRDICQRGTSLTIQCQVDSQVTMMFWYRQQPGQSLTLIATANQGSEATYESGFVIDKFPISRPNLTFSTLTVSNMSPEDSSIYLCSVSWGGNTEAFFGQGTRLTVV.

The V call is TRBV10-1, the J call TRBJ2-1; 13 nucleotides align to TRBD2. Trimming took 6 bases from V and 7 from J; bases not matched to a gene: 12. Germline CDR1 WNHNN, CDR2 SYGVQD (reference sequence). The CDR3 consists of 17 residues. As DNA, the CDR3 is TGCGCCAGCAGCGACCGGCTGACTAGCGGGGGGTCAAATGAGCAGTTCTTC. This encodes CASSDRLTSGGSNEQFF.

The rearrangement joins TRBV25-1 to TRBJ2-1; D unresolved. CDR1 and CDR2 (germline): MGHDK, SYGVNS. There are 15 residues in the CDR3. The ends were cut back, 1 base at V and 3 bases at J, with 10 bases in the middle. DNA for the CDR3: TGTGCCAGCAGTGAATCCGGGTTGGGCTACAATGAGCAGTTCTTC. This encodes CASSESGLGYNEQFF.

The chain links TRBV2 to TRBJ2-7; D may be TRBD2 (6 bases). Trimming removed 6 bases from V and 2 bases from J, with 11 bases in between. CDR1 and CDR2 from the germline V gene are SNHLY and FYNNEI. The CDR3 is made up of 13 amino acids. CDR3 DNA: TGTGCCAGCAGGATGGCGGGAACCTACGAGCAGTACTTC. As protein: CASRMAGTYEQYF.

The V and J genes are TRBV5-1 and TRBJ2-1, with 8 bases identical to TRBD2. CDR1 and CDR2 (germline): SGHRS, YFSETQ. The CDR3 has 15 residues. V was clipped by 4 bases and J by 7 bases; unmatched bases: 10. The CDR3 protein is CASSNPGLVGNEQFF. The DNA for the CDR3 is TGCGCCAGCAGCAACCCGGGACTAGTAGGAAATGAGCAGTTCTTC.

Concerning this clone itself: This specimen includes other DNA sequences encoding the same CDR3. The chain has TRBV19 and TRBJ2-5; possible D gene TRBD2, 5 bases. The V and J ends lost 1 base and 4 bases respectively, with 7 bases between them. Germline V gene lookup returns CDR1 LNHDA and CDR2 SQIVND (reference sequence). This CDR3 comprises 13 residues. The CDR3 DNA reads TGTGCCAGTAGTATAGTTCGGGGAGAGACCCAGTACTTC. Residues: CASSIVRGETQYF.

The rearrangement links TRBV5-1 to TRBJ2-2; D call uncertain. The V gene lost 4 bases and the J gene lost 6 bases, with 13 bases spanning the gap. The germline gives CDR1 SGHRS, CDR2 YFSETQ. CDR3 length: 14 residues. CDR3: CASSVGSVSGELFF. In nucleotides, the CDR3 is TGCGCCAGCAGCGTAGGGTCGGTCTCCGGGGAGCTGTTTTTT.

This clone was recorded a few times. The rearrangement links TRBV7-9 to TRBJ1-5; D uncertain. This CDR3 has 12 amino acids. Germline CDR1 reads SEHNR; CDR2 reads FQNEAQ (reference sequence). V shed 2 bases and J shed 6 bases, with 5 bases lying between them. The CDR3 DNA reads TGTGCCAGCAGCTTAAAGGGTCAGCCCCAGCATTTT. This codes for CASSLKGQPQHF.

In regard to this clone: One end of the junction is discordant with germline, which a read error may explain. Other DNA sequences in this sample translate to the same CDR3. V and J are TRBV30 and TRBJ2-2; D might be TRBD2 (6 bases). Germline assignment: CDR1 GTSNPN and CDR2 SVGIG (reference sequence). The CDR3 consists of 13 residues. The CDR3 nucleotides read TGCGCCTGGAGTCCCGGGGGCACCGGGGAGCTGTTTTTT. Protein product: CAWSPGGTGELFF.

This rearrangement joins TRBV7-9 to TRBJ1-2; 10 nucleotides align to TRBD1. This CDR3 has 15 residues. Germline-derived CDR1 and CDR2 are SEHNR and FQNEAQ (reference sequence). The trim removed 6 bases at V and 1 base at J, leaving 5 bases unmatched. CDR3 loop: CASRSGTGDNYGYTF. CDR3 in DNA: TGTGCCAGCAGATCCGGGACAGGGGATAACTATGGCTACACCTTC.

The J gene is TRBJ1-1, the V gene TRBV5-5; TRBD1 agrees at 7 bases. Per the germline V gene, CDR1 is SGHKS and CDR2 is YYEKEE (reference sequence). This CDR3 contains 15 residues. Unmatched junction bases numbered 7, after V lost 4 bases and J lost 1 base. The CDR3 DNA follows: TGTGCCAGCAGCACTAGGGGGCCAGGGAACACTGAAGCTTTCTTT. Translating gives CASSTRGPGNTEAFF.

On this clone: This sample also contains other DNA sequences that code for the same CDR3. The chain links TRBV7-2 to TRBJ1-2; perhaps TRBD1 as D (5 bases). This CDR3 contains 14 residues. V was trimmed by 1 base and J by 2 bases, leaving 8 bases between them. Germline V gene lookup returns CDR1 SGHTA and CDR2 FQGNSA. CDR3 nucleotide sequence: TGTGCCAGCAGCTTAGGGGGGGAAAACTATGGCTACACCTTC. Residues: CASSLGGENYGYTF.

CDR3 nucleotides: TGTGCCAGCAGCTTAGTAGGGACAGGGACCCAAAAACTGTTTTTT. This encodes CASSLVGTGTQKLFF. The chain has TRBV7-6 and TRBJ1-4, with 9 positions matching TRBD1. This CDR3 is built from 15 residues. CDR1 is SGHVS, CDR2 FNYEAQ, per germline. J lost 9 bases, V lost 1 base, and 6 bases had no gene match.

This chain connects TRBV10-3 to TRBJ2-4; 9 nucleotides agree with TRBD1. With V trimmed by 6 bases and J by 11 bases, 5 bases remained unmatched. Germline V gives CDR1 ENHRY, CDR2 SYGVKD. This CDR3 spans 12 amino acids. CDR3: CAISRDRVVQYF. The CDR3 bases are TGTGCCATCAGCCGGGACAGGGTAGTTCAGTACTTC.

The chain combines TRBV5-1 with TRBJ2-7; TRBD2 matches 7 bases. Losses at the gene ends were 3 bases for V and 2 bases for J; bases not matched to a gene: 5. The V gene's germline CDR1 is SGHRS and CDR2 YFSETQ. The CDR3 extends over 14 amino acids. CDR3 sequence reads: CASSSTSPTYEQYF. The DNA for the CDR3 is TGCGCCAGCAGCTCGACTAGCCCGACCTACGAGCAGTACTTC.

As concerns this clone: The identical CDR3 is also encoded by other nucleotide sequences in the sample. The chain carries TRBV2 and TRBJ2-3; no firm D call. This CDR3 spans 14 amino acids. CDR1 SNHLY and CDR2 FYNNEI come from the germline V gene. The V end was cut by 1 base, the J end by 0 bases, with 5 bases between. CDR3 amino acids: CASSEVGSTDTQYF. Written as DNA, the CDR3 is TGTGCCAGCAGTGAAGTTGGCAGCACAGATACGCAGTATTTT.

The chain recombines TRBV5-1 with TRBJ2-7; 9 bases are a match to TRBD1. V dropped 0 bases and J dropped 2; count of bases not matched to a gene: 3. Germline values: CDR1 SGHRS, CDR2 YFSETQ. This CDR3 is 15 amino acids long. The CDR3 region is CASSLVGTGPYEQYF. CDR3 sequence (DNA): TGCGCCAGCAGCTTGGTGGGGACAGGGCCCTACGAGCAGTACTTC.

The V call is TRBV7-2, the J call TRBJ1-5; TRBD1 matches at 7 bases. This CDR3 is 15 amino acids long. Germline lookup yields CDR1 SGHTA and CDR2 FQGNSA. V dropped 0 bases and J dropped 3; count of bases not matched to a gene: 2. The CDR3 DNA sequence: TGTGCCAGCAGCTTAGCGGGACAGATCAATCAGCCCCAGCATTTT. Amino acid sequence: CASSLAGQINQPQHF.

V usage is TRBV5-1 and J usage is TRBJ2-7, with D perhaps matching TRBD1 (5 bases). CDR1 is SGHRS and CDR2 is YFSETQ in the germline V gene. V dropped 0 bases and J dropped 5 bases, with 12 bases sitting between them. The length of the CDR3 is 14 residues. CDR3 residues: CASSLVGRVNEQYF. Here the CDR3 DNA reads TGCGCCAGCAGCTTGGTGGGCAGGGTAAACGAGCAGTACTTC.

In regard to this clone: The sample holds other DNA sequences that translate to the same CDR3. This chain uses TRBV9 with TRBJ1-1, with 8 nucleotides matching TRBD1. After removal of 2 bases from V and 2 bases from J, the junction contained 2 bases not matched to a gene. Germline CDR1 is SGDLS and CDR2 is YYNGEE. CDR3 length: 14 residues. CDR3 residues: CASSVTGENTEAFF. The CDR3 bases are TGTGCCAGCAGCGTGACAGGGGAAAACACTGAAGCTTTCTTT. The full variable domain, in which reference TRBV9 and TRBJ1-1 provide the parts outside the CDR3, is DSGVTQTPKHLITATGQRVTLRCSPRSGDLSVYWYQQSLDQGLQFLIQYYNGEERAKGNILERFSAQQFPDLHSELNLSSLELGDSALYFCASSVTGENTEAFFGQGTRLTVV.

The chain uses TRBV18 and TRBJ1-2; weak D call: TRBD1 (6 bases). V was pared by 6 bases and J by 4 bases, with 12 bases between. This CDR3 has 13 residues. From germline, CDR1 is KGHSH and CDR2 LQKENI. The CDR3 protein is CASSPGAAYGYTF. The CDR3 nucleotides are TGTGCCAGCTCTCCGGGGGCTGCCTATGGCTACACCTTC.

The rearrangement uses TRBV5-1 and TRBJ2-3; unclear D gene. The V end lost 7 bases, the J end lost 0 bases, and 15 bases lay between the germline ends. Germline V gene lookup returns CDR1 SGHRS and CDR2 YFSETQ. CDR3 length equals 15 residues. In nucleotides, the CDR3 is TGCGCCAGCGGAGCTTCTCCAGACAGCACAGATACGCAGTATTTT. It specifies CASGASPDSTDTQYF.